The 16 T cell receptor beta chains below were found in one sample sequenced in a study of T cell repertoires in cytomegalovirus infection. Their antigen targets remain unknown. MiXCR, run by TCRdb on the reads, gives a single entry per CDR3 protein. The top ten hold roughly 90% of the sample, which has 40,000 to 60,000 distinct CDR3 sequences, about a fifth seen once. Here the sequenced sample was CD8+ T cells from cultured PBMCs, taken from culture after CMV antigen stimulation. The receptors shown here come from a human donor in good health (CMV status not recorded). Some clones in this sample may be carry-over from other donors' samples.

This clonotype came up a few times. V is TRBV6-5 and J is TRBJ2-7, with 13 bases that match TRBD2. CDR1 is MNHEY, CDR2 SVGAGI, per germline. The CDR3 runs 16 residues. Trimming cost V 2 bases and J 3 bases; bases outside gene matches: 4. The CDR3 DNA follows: TGTGCCAGCAGTTACCGGACTAGCGGGGGAATCTACGAGCAGTACTTC. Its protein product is CASSYRTSGGIYEQYF.

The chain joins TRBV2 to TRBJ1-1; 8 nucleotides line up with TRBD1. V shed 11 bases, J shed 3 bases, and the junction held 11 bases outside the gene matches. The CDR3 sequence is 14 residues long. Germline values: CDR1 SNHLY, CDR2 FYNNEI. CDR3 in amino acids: CAPLLQGDDTEAFF. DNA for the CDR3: TGTGCCCCCCTCCTACAGGGGGATGACACTGAAGCTTTCTTT.

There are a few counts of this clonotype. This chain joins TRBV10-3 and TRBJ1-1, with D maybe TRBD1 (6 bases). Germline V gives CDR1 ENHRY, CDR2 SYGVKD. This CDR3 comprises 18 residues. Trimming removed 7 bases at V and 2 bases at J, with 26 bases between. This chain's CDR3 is CAINGGQILSGGNTEAFF. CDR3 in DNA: TGTGCCATCAACGGGGGGCAGATATTGAGTGGGGGCAACACTGAAGCTTTCTTT.

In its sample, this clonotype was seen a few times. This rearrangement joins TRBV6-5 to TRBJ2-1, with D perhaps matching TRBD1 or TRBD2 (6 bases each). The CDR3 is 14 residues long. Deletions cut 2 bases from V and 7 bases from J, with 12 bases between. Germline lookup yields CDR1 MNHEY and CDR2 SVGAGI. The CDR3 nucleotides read TGTGCCAGCAGTTACGGTGGGGGGCGGAATGAGCAGTTCTTC. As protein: CASSYGGGRNEQFF.

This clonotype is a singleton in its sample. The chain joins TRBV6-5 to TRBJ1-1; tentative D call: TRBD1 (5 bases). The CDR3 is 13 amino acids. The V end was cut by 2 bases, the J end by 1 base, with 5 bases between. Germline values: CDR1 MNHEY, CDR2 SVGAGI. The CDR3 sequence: CASSYDRNTEAFF. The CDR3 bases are TGTGCCAGCAGTTACGACAGGAACACTGAAGCTTTCTTT.

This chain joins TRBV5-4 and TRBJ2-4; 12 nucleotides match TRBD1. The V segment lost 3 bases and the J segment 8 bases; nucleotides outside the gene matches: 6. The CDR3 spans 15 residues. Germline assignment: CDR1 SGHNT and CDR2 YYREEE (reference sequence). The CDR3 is CASSWGQGAMDIQYF. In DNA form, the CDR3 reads TGTGCCAGCAGCTGGGGACAGGGGGCTATGGACATTCAGTACTTC.

The CDR3: CASSLGTSGDNEQFF. In DNA, the CDR3 is TGTGCCAGCAGCTTAGGAACTAGCGGCGACAATGAGCAGTTCTTC. The chain has TRBV11-1 and TRBJ2-1; 8 nucleotides match TRBD2. The CDR3 runs to 15 residues. V lost 1 base to trimming and J lost 5 bases; unmatched junction nucleotides: 4. CDR1 is SGHAT and CDR2 is FQDESV in the germline V gene (reference sequence).

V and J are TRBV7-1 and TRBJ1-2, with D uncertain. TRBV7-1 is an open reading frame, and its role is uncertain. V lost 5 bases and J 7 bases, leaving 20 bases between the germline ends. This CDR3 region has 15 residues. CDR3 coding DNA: TGTGCCAGCAGCGCGCATGATATGGCTGCTAGTGGCTACACCTTC. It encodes CASSAHDMAASGYTF.

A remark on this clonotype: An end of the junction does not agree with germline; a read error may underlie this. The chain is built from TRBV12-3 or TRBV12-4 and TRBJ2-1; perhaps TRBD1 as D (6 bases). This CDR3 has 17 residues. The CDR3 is CASSVSSQGLSNNEQFF. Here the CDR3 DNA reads TGTGCCAGCTCAGTTTCCTCTCAGGGGCTGTCGAATAATGAGCAGTTCTTT.

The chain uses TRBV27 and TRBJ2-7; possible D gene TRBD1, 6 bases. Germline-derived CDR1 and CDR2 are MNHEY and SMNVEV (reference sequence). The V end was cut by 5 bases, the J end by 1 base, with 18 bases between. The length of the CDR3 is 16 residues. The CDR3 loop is CASSTLQGVVSYEQYF. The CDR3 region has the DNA TGTGCCAGCAGTACGCTACAGGGTGTCGTATCCTACGAGCAGTACTTC.

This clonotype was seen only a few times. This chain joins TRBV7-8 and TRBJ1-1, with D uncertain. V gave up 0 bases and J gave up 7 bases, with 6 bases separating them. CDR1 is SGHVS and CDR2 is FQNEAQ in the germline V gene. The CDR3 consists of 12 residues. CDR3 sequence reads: CASSLALYEAFF. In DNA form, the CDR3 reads TGTGCCAGCAGCTTAGCCCTATATGAAGCTTTCTTT. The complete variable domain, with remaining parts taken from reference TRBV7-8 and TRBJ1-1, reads GAGVSQSPRYKVAKRGQDVALRCDPISGHVSLFWYQQALGQGPEFLTYFQNEAQLDKSGLPSDRFFAERPEGSVSTLKIQRTQQEDSAVYLCASSLALYEAFFGQGTRLTVV.

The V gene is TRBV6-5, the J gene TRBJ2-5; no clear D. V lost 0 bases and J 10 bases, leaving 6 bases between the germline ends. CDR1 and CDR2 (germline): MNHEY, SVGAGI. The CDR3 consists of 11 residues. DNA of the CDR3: TGTGCCAGCAGTTACTCGCGGTTCCAGTACTTC. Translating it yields CASSYSRFQYF.

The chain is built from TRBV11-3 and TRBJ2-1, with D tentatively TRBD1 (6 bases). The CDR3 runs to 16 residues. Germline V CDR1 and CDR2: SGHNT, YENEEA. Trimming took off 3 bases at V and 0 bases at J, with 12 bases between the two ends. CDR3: CASSLTGRSSYNEQFF. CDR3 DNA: TGTGCCAGCAGCTTGACAGGCAGGAGCTCCTACAATGAGCAGTTCTTC. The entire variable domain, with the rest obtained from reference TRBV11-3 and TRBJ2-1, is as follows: EAGVVQSPRYKIIEKKQPVAFWCNPISGHNTLYWYLQNLGQGPELLIRYENEEAVDDSQLPKDRFSAERLKGVDSTLKIQPAELGDSAVYLCASSLTGRSSYNEQFFGPGTRLTVL.

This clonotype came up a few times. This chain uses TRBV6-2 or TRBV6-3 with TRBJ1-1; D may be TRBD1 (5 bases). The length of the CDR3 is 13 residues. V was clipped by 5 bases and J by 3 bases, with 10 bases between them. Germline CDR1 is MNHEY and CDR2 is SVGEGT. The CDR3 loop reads CASSPDRDTEAFF. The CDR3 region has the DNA TGTGCCAGCAGTCCCGACAGAGACACTGAAGCTTTCTTT.

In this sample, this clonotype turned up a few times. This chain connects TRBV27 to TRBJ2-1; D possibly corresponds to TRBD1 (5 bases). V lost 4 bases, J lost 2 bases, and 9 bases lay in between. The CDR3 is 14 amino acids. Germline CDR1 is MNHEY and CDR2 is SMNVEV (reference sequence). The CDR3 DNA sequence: TGTGCCAGCAGTTACCCAGGGCCCTACAATGAGCAGTTCTTC. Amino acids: CASSYPGPYNEQFF.

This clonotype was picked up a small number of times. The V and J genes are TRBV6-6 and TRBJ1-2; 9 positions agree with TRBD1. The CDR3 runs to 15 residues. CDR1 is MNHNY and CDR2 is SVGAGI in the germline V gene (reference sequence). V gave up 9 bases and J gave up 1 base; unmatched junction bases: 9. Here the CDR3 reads CASLPGTGSNYGYTF. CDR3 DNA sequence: TGTGCCAGTTTACCCGGGACAGGGAGTAACTATGGCTACACCTTC.